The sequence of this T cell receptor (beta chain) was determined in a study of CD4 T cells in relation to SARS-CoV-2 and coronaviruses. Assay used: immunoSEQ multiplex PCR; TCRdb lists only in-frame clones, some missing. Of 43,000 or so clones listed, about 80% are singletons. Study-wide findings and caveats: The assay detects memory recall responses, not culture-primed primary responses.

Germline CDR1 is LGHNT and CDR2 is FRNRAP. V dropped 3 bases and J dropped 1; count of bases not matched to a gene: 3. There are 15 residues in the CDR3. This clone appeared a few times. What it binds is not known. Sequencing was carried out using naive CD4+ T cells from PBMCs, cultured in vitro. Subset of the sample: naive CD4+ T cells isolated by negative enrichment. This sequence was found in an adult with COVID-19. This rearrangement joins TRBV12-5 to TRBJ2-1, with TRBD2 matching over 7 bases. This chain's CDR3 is CASGLAGRSYNEQFF. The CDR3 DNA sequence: TGTGCTAGTGGTTTAGCGGGAAGGTCCTACAATGAGCAGTTCTTC.